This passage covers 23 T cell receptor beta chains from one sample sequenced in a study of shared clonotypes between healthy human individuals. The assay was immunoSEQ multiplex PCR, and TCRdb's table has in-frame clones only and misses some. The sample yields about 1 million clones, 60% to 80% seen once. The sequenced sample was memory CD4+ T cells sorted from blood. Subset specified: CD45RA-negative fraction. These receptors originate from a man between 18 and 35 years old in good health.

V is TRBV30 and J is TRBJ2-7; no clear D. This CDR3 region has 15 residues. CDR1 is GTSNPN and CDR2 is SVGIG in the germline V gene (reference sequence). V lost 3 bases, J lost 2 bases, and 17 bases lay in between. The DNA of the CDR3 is TGTGCCTGGAGCGCCGGCCCTTCTCAACCCTACGAGCAGTACTTC. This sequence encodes CAWSAGPSQPYEQYF.

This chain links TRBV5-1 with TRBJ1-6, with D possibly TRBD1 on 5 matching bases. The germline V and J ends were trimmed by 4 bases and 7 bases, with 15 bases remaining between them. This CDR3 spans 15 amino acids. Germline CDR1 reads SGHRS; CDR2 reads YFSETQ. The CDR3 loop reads CASSPEVGGNSPLHF. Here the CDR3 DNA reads TGCGCCAGCAGCCCGGAGGTCGGGGGAAATTCACCCCTCCACTTT.

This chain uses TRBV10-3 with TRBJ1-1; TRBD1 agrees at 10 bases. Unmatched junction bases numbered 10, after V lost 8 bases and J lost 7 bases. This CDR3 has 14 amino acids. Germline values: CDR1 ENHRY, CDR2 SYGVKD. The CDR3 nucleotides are TGTGCCATCGGGACAGGGGCCAAGGGGGATGAAGCTTTCTTT. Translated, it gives CAIGTGAKGDEAFF.

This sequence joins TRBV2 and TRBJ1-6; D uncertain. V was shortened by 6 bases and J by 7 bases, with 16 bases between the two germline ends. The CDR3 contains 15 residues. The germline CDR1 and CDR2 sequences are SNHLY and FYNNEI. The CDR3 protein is CASRPGVKGNSPLHF. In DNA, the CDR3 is TGTGCCAGCAGGCCCGGGGTTAAGGGAAATTCACCCCTCCACTTT.

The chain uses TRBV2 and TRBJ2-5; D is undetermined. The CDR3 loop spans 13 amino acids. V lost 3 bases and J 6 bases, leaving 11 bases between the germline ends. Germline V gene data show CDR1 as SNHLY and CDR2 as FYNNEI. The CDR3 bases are TGTGCCAGCAGTGAGCCAGTAATCCAGACCCAGTACTTC. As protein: CASSEPVIQTQYF.

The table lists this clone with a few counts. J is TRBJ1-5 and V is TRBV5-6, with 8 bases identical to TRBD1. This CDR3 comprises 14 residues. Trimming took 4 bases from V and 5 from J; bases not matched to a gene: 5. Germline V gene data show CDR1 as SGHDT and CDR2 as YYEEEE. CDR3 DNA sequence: TGTGCCAGCAGCGTAGGACAGGGCGATCAGCCCCAGCATTTT. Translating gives CASSVGQGDQPQHF.

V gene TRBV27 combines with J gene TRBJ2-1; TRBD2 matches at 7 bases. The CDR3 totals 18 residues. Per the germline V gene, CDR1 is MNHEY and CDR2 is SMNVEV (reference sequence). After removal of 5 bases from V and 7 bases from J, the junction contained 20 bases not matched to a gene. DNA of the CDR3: TGTGCCAGCAGTCCCATCGTGTGGGGGGGGAGGGATATGAATGAGCAGTTCTTC. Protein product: CASSPIVWGGRDMNEQFF.

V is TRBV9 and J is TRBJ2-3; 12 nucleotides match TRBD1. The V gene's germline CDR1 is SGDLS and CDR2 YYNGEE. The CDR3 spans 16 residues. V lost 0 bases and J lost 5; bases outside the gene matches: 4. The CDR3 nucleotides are TGTGCCAGCAGCGTAGGGGACAGGGGGCGAGTAGATACGCAGTATTTT. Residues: CASSVGDRGRVDTQYF.

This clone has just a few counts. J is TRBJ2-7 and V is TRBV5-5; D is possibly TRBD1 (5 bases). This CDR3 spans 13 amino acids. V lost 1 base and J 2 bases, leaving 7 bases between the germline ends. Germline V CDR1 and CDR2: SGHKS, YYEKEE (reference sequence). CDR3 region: CASSLSTAYEQYF. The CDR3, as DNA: TGTGCCAGCAGCTTGTCGACAGCCTACGAGCAGTACTTC.

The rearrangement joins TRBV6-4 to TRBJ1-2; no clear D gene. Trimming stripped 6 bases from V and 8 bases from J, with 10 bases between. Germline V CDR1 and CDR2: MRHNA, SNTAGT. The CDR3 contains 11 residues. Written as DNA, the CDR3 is TGTGCCAGCAGGGAACCCAGGGGCTACACCTTC. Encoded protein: CASREPRGYTF.

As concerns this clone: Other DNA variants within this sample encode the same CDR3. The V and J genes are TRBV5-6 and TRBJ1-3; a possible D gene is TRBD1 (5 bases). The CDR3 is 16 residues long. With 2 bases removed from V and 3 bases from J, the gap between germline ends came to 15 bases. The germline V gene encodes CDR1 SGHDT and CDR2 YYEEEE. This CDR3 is CASSFPFSGGGNTIYF. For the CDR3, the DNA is TGTGCCAGCAGCTTCCCCTTTAGCGGGGGTGGAAACACCATATATTTT.

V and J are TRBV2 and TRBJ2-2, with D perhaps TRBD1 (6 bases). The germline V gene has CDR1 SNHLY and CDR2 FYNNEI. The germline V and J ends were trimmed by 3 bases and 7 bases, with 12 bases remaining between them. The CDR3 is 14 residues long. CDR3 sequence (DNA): TGTGCCAGCAGTGATGAGGGGGAAAACGGGGAGCTGTTTTTT. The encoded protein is CASSDEGENGELFF.

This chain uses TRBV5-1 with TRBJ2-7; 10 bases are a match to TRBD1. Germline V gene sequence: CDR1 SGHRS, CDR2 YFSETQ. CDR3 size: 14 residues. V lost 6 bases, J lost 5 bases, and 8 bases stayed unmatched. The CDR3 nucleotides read TGCGCCAGCAATAGGGGGACAGGGGAAAACGAGCAGTACTTC. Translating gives CASNRGTGENEQYF.

Here the CDR3 DNA reads TGTGCCAGCAGCTCAGCCGGGACAGCCTTTGGCTACACCTTC. It encodes CASSSAGTAFGYTF. This sequence joins TRBV7-9 and TRBJ1-2, with 7 bases matching TRBD1. Germline-derived CDR1 and CDR2 are SEHNR and FQNEAQ (reference sequence). J gave up 7 bases and V 4 bases, and 9 bases lay outside the gene matches. The CDR3 sequence is 14 residues long.

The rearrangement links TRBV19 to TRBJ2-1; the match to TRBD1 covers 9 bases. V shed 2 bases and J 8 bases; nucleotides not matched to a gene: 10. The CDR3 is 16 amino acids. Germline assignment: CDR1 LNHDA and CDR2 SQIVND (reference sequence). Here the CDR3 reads CASSIRAGTGRDEQFF. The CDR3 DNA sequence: TGTGCCAGTAGTATAAGGGCCGGGACAGGGAGGGATGAGCAGTTCTTC.

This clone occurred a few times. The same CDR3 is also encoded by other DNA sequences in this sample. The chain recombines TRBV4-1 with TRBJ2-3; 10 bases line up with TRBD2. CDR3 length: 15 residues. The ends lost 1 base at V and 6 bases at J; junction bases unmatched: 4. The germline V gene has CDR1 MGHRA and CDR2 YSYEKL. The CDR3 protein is CASSQGLAGADTQYF. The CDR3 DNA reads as TGCGCCAGCAGCCAAGGGCTAGCGGGGGCGGATACGCAGTATTTT.

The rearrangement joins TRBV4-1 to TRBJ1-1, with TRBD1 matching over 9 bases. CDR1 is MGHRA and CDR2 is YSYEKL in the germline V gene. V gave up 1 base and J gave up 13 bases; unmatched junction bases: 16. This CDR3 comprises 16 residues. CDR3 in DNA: TGCGCCAGCAGCCAAGTGGGACAGGGCGGCACCCGTAAAGTTTTCTTT. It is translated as CASSQVGQGGTRKVFF.

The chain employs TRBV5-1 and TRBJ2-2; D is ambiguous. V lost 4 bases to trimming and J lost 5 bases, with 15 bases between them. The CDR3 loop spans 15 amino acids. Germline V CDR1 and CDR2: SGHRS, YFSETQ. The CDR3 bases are TGCGCCAGCAGCCCCCGGACCGAGGAGACCGGGGAGCTGTTTTTT. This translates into CASSPRTEETGELFF.

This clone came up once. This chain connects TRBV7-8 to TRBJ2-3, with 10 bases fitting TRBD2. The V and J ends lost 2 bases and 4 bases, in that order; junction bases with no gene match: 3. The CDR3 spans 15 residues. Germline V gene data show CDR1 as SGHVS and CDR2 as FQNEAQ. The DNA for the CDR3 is TGTGCCAGCAGCTTAAATAGCGGGGGGCCAGATACGCAGTATTTT. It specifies CASSLNSGGPDTQYF. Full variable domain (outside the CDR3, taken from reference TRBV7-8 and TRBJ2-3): GAGVSQSPRYKVAKRGQDVALRCDPISGHVSLFWYQQALGQGPEFLTYFQNEAQLDKSGLPSDRFFAERPEGSVSTLKIQRTQQEDSAVYLCASSLNSGGPDTQYFGPGTRLTVL.

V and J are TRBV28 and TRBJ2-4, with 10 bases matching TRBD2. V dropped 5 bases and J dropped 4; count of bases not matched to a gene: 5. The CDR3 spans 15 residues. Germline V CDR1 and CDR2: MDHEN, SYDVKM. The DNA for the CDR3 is TGTGCCAGCAGTCCTAGCGGGGGTACAAAAAACATTCAGTACTTC. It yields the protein CASSPSGGTKNIQYF. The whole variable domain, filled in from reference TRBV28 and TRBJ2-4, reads DVKVTQSSRYLVKRTGEKVFLECVQDMDHENMFWYRQDPGLGLRLIYFSYDVKMKEKGDIPEGYSVSREKKERFSLILESASTNQTSMYLCASSPSGGTKNIQYFGAGTRLSVL.

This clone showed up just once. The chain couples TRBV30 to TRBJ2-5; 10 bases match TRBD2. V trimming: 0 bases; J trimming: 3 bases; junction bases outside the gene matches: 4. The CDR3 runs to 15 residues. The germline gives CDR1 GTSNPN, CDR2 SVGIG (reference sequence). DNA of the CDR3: TGTGCCTGGAGTGTAGCGGGAGGGGGTAAAGAGACCCAGTACTTC. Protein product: CAWSVAGGGKETQYF.

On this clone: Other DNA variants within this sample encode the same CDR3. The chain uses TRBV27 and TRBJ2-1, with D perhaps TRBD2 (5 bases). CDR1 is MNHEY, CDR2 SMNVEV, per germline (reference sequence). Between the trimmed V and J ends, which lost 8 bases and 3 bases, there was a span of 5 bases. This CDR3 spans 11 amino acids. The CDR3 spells CASRDYNEQFF. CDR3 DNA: TGTGCCAGCCGGGACTACAATGAGCAGTTCTTC.

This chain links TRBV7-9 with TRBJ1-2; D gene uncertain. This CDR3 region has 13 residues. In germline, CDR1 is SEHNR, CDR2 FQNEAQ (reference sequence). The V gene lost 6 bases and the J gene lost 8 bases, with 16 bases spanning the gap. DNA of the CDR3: TGTGCCAGCAGTCCTAGTGAGGGTGGCGGCTACACCTTC. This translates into CASSPSEGGGYTF. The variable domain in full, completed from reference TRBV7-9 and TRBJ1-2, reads DTGVSQNPRHKITKRGQNVTFRCDPISEHNRLYWYRQTLGQGPEFLTYFQNEAQLEKSRLLSDRFSAERPKGSFSTLEIQRTEQGDSAMYLCASSPSEGGGYTFGSGTRLTVV.